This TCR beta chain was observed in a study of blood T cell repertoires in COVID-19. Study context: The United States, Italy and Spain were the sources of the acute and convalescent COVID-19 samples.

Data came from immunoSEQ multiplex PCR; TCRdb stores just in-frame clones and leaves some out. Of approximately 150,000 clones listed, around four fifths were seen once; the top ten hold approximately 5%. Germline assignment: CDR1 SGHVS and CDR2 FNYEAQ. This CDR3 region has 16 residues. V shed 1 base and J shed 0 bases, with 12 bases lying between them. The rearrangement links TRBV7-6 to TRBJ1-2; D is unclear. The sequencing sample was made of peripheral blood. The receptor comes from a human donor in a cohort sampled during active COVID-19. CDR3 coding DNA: TGTGCCAGCAGCTTAGAAAGTAGAAGAACTAACTATGGCTACACCTTC. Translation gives CASSLESRRTNYGYTF.